This is a list of T cell receptor beta chains from one sample in a study of cytotoxic CD8 clonotypes in ibrutinib-treated CLL. TCRdb keeps only in-frame clones here, not all; method: immunoSEQ multiplex PCR. Among some 130,000 clones listed, 80% to 90% were seen once. The source was PBMCs, collected after 24 months of ibrutinib treatment. Every receptor here comes from a human donor with chronic lymphocytic leukemia. Each CDR3 is given with its conserved first and last residue. A D gene is named only where the DNA matches it firmly. The size entry is marked missing in some rows and otherwise reads once, few, many or a size class.

clone_size: NA
v_call: TRBV7-9
j_call: TRBJ1-2
d_call: NA
cdr3_nt: TGTGCCAGCAGCTTCGGAGGAAGCTATGGCTACACCTTC
cdr3_aa: CASSFGGSYGYTF

clone_size: NA
v_call: TRBV7-9
j_call: TRBJ1-1
d_call: TRBD1
cdr3_nt: TGTGCCAGCAGCCATCCACCGGGACAGGGGATGAACACTGAAGCTTTCTTT
cdr3_aa: CASSHPPGQGMNTEAFF

clone_size: NA
v_call: TRBV19
j_call: TRBJ1-2
d_call: TRBD1
cdr3_nt: TGTGCCAGTAGCCCAGACAGGGTCTCAAACTATGGCTACACCTTC
cdr3_aa: CASSPDRVSNYGYTF

clone_size: NA
v_call: TRBV5-6
j_call: TRBJ1-2
d_call: TRBD1
cdr3_nt: TGTGCCAGCAGCTTCTTGCAGGGGGTTCGGTATGGCTACACCTTC
cdr3_aa: CASSFLQGVRYGYTF

clone_size: once
v_call: TRBV7-8
j_call: TRBJ2-3
d_call: TRBD2
cdr3_nt: TGTGCCAGCAGCTCCCCCGCTAGCGGGAGAGGGGATACGCAGTATTTT
cdr3_aa: CASSSPASGRGDTQYF

clone_size: NA
v_call: TRBV6-5
j_call: TRBJ1-6
d_call: NA
cdr3_nt: TGTGCCAGCATGGAAGGGAGGAATCCACCCCTCCACTTT
cdr3_aa: CASMEGRNPPLHF

clone_size: NA
v_call: TRBV7-9
j_call: TRBJ2-3
d_call: NA
cdr3_nt: TGTGCCAGCAGCCTAGCTGAGGGGTACTTCGGCACAGATACGCAGTATTTT
cdr3_aa: CASSLAEGYFGTDTQYF

clone_size: NA
v_call: TRBV18
j_call: TRBJ2-7
d_call: NA
cdr3_nt: TGTGCCAGCTCACCACCGTGGGGGTCAAACTACGAGCAGTACTTC
cdr3_aa: CASSPPWGSNYEQYF

clone_size: NA
v_call: TRBV18
j_call: TRBJ2-3
d_call: NA
cdr3_nt: TGTGCCAGCTCACCACAGGACACAGATACGCAGTATTTT
cdr3_aa: CASSPQDTDTQYF

clone_size: once
v_call: TRBV9
j_call: TRBJ2-1
d_call: TRBD2
cdr3_nt: TGTGCCAGCAGCGTAGATGGGGGGGAGAGCTCCTACAATGAGCAGTTCTTC
cdr3_aa: CASSVDGGESSYNEQFF

clone_size: NA
v_call: TRBV28
j_call: TRBJ1-4
d_call: NA
cdr3_nt: TGTGCCAGCAGTTTATATCCCGAAGGCGCAACTAATGAAAAACTGTTTTTT
cdr3_aa: CASSLYPEGATNEKLFF

clone_size: NA
v_call: TRBV20-1
j_call: TRBJ2-5
d_call: NA
cdr3_nt: TGCAGTGCCCTCGGGGCCTCCCAGTACTTC
cdr3_aa: CSALGASQYF

clone_size: NA
v_call: TRBV7-2
j_call: TRBJ2-1
d_call: TRBD2
cdr3_nt: TGTGCCAGCAGCTTAGTCGGACTAGCGGGAGTGGGCAATGAGCAGTTCTTC
cdr3_aa: CASSLVGLAGVGNEQFF

clone_size: NA
v_call: TRBV5-6
j_call: TRBJ1-2
d_call: NA
cdr3_nt: TGTGCCAGCAGCCCGGACCGGGGGTGGGGGGCGAGTAGCTACACCTTC
cdr3_aa: CASSPDRGWGASSYTF

clone_size: NA
v_call: TRBV15
j_call: TRBJ2-4
d_call: NA
cdr3_nt: TGTGCCACCAGCAGAGATGTAGGCGGGGACATAGGAGCCAACATTCAGTACTTC
cdr3_aa: CATSRDVGGDIGANIQYF

clone_size: NA
v_call: TRBV7-3
j_call: TRBJ2-3
d_call: TRBD2
cdr3_nt: TGTGCCAGCAGCTTAATAGCGGGAGGTCGGCGAGATACGCAGTATTTT
cdr3_aa: CASSLIAGGRRDTQYF

clone_size: NA
v_call: TRBV19
j_call: TRBJ2-7
d_call: NA
cdr3_nt: TGTGCCAGTAGTATAGTGGGGAACGAGCAGTACTTC
cdr3_aa: CASSIVGNEQYF

clone_size: NA
v_call: TRBV5-5
j_call: TRBJ2-3
d_call: TRBD2
cdr3_nt: TGTGCCAGCAGCCCGGGAGGGGGACCCACAGATACGCAGTATTTT
cdr3_aa: CASSPGGGPTDTQYF

clone_size: few
v_call: TRBV6-1
j_call: TRBJ2-7
d_call: NA
cdr3_nt: TGTGCCAGCACCTTCTCCTACGAGCAGTACTTC
cdr3_aa: CASTFSYEQYF

clone_size: NA
v_call: TRBV6-5
j_call: TRBJ2-7
d_call: NA
cdr3_nt: TGTGCCAGCAGTTTCGACCCCGGCAGATTACTCTACGAGCAGTACTTC
cdr3_aa: CASSFDPGRLLYEQYF

clone_size: NA
v_call: TRBV21-1
j_call: TRBJ2-7
d_call: NA
cdr3_nt: TGTGCCAGCCCCGGACCGAAAGGACTCTCTTATCCCCCCATAGGGCAGTACTTC
cdr3_aa: CASPGPKGLSYPPIGQYF

clone_size: NA
v_call: TRBV29-1
j_call: TRBJ2-7
d_call: TRBD2
cdr3_nt: TGCAGCGTAAGGACCGGGACTAGGGCAGGAGAGCAGTACTTC
cdr3_aa: CSVRTGTRAGEQYF

clone_size: NA
v_call: TRBV7-9
j_call: TRBJ1-5
d_call: NA
cdr3_nt: TGTGCCAGCAGCCCAGGACTGGGACTACAGCCCCAGCATTTT
cdr3_aa: CASSPGLGLQPQHF

clone_size: NA
v_call: TRBV25-1
j_call: TRBJ2-2
d_call: NA
cdr3_nt: TGTGCCAGCAGCCGTTTTCCAGAGAACACCGGGGAGCTGTTTTTT
cdr3_aa: CASSRFPENTGELFF

clone_size: NA
v_call: TRBV7-9
j_call: TRBJ1-1
d_call: NA
cdr3_nt: TGTGCCAGCAGCTTAGACGGGCAACGGAGGAACACTGAAGCTTTCTTT
cdr3_aa: CASSLDGQRRNTEAFF

clone_size: few
v_call: TRBV5-1
j_call: TRBJ2-7
d_call: TRBD2
cdr3_nt: TGCGCCAGCAGCTTGCGGGACTACAGGGAGCAGTACTTC
cdr3_aa: CASSLRDYREQYF

clone_size: NA
v_call: TRBV7-8
j_call: TRBJ1-1
d_call: NA
cdr3_nt: TGTGCCAGCAGCGGTAAGAGGTGGGACACTGAAGCTTTCTTT
cdr3_aa: CASSGKRWDTEAFF